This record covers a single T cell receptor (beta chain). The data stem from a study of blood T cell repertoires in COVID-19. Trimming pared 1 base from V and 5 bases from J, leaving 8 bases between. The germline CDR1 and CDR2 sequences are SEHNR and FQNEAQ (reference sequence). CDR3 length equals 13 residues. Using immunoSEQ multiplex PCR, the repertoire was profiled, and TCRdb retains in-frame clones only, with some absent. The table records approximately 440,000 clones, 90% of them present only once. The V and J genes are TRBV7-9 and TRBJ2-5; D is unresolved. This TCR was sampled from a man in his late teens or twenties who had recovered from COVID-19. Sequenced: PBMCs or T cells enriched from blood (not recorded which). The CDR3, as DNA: TGTGCCAGCAGCTTAGGACTGTGGGAGACCCAGTACTTC. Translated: CASSLGLWETQYF.